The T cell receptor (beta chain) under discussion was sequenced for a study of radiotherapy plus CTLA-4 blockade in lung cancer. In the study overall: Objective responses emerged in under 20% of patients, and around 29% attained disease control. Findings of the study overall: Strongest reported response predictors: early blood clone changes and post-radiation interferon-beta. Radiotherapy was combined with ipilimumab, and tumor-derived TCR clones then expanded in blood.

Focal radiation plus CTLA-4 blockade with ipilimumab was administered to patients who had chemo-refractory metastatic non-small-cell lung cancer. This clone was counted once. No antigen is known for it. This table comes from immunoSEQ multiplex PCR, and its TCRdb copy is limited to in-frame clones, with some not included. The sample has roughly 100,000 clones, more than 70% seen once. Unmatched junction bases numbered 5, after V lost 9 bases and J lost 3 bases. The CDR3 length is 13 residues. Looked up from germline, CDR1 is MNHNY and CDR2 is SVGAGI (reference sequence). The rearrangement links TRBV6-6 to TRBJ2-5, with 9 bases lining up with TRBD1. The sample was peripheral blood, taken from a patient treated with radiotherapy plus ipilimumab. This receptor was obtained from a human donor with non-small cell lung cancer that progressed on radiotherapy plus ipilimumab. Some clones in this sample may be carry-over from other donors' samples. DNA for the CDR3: TGTGCCAGTAGAGGACAGGGGAAAGAGACCCAGTACTTC. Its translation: CASRGQGKETQYF.